Listed here are 13 T cell receptor beta chains from one sample, sequenced in a study of T cells after posttransplantation cyclophosphamide. Libraries were prepared by immunoSEQ multiplex PCR; TCRdb keeps only in-frame clonotypes and omits some of them. Altogether some 40,000 clones were found in the sample, and no singletons occur. Input material: PBMCs. The origin of the receptors is a woman between 50 and 59 years old in good health and a related stem cell transplant donor.

This clone was picked up many times. This chain links TRBV6-1 with TRBJ1-6, with D maybe TRBD1 (6 bases). Germline CDR1 is MNHNS and CDR2 is SASEGT. CDR3 size: 14 residues. V was pared by 6 bases and J by 7 bases, with 13 bases between. The CDR3, as DNA: TGTGCCAGCAGATCAGACAGGATCAATTCACCCCTCCACTTT. Translating it yields CASRSDRINSPLHF.

This clone was picked up many times. V and J are TRBV27 and TRBJ2-7; 7 bases are shared with TRBD1. The J segment lost 6 bases and the V segment lost 5 bases, leaving 13 bases of the junction unmatched. Germline V gene data show CDR1 as MNHEY and CDR2 as SMNVEV (reference sequence). The CDR3 covers 15 residues. CDR3 sequence: CASSPAGTAASEQYF. As DNA, the CDR3 is TGTGCCAGCAGTCCGGCCGGGACAGCCGCGTCCGAGCAGTACTTC.

This clone was counted at least ten times. This chain uses TRBV27 with TRBJ1-2; D is uncertain. The CDR3 has 11 amino acids. Trimming took off 8 bases at V and 7 bases at J, with 11 bases between the two ends. Germline V gene data show CDR1 as MNHEY and CDR2 as SMNVEV (reference sequence). CDR3 DNA sequence: TGTGCCAGCCGCCATCGAGGTGGCTACACCTTC. Its protein is CASRHRGGYTF.

The table lists this clone with many counts. The chain couples TRBV28 to TRBJ1-2; TRBD1 might be the D (6 bases). Per the germline V gene, CDR1 is MDHEN and CDR2 is SYDVKM. The CDR3 loop spans 14 amino acids. Trimming took off 6 bases at V and 7 bases at J, with 18 bases between the two ends. CDR3 in amino acids: CASSTRPGQSGYTF. The CDR3 region has the DNA TGTGCCAGCAGCACACGGCCGGGACAATCTGGCTACACCTTC.

This clone was picked up many times. This sequence joins TRBV13 and TRBJ1-2, with D hard to call. CDR3 length: 12 residues. Trimming left V 0 bases short and J 6 bases short, with 5 bases between. The germline CDR1 and CDR2 sequences are PRHDT and FYEKMQ (reference sequence). The CDR3 region has the DNA TGTGCCAGCAGCTTAGGACCGGATGGCTACACCTTC. Translation gives CASSLGPDGYTF.

In its sample, this clone was seen many times. The chain employs TRBV5-6 and TRBJ1-4, with 7 bases aligning to TRBD1. Germline values: CDR1 SGHDT, CDR2 YYEEEE. Unmatched junction bases numbered 2, after V lost 3 bases and J lost 3 bases. The CDR3 extends over 14 amino acids. CDR3 nucleotide sequence: TGTGCCAGCAGCTGGGGACAGTCTAATGAAAAACTGTTTTTT. Protein sequence: CASSWGQSNEKLFF.

This clone was seen repeatedly, ten times or more. CDR3 loop: CASGDRVNTEAFF. Written as DNA, the CDR3 is TGTGCTAGTGGCGACAGGGTGAACACTGAAGCTTTCTTT. This chain links TRBV12-5 with TRBJ1-1; 7 nucleotides line up with TRBD1. This CDR3 comprises 13 residues. The ends lost 6 bases at V and 0 bases at J; junction bases unmatched: 1. CDR1 LGHNT and CDR2 FRNRAP come from the germline V gene.

This clone was seen many times. This rearrangement joins TRBV4-1 to TRBJ2-7; a possible D gene is TRBD1 (6 bases). The CDR3 runs 15 residues. Trimming took 4 bases from V and 0 from J, leaving 13 bases between them. The germline V gene encodes CDR1 MGHRA and CDR2 YSYEKL. The CDR3 DNA reads as TGCGCCAGCAGCCCCAGACAGGCTTACTCCTACGAGCAGTACTTC. This encodes CASSPRQAYSYEQYF.

There are many counts of this clone. V gene TRBV10-2 combines with J gene TRBJ2-3, with TRBD2 matching over 8 bases. The germline gives CDR1 WSHSY, CDR2 SAAADI. The V and J ends lost 8 bases and 4 bases, in that order; junction bases with no gene match: 8. This CDR3 contains 14 residues. As DNA, the CDR3 is TGCGCCAGCCATAGCGGGGTGACTTCAGATACGCAGTATTTT. Translating it yields CASHSGVTSDTQYF.

This clone was recorded many times. The J gene is TRBJ1-1, the V gene TRBV5-4; the match to TRBD1 covers 9 bases. Unmatched junction bases numbered 4, after V lost 1 base and J lost 0 bases. Germline CDR1 is SGHNT and CDR2 is YYREEE (reference sequence). CDR3 length: 16 amino acids. In DNA form, the CDR3 reads TGTGCCAGCAGCTTGATAGGACAGGGGTTGAACACTGAAGCTTTCTTT. Its protein product is CASSLIGQGLNTEAFF.

This clone was seen repeatedly, ten times or more. This chain connects TRBV7-6 to TRBJ2-3; D gene unclear. The CDR3 sequence is 14 residues long. With 5 bases removed from V and 3 bases from J, the gap between germline ends came to 12 bases. The germline V gene has CDR1 SGHVS and CDR2 FNYEAQ. This chain's CDR3 is CASSVSPSTDTQYF. CDR3 in DNA: TGTGCCAGCAGCGTGTCCCCTAGTACAGATACGCAGTATTTT. The full variable domain, rest sourced from reference TRBV7-6 and TRBJ2-3, is GAGVSQSPRYKVTKRGQDVALRCDPISGHVSLYWYRQALGQGPEFLTYFNYEAQQDKSGLPNDRFSAERPEGSISTLTIQRTEQRDSAMYRCASSVSPSTDTQYFGPGTRLTVL.

Only a few counts were recorded for this clone. V usage is TRBV7-9 and J usage is TRBJ2-5; 8 positions match TRBD1. The better agreement between TRBJ2-7 and the DNA end casts doubt on the J call. Germline CDR1 SEHNR, CDR2 FQNEAQ (reference sequence). The length of the CDR3 is 16 residues. The CDR3 region is CASSQRRQGNLDEQYF. The DNA of the CDR3 is TGTGCCAGCAGCCAACGACGACAGGGGAATTTGGACGAGCAGTACTTC.

At least ten counts were recorded for this clone. J is TRBJ2-7 and V is TRBV5-5, with D possibly TRBD2 on 7 matching bases. Trimming stripped 1 base from V and 3 bases from J, with 11 bases between. The CDR3 is 14 amino acids. The germline V gene has CDR1 SGHKS and CDR2 YYEKEE (reference sequence). The CDR3 protein is CASSLRGADYEQYF. DNA of the CDR3: TGTGCCAGCAGCTTGCGGGGGGCGGACTACGAGCAGTACTTC.